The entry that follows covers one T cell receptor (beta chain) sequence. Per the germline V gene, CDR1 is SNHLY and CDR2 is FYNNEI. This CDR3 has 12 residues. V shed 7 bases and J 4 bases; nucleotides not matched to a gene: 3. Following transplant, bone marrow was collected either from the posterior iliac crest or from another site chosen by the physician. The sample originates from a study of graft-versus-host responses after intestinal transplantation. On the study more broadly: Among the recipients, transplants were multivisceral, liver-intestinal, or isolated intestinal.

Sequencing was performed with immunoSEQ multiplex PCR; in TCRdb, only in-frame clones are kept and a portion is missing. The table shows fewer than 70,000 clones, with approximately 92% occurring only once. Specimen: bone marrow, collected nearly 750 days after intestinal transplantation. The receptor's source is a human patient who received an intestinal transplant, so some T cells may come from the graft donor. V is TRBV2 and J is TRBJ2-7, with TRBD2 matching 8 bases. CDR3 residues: CASITSGYEQYF. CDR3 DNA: TGTGCCAGCATAACTAGCGGATACGAGCAGTACTTC. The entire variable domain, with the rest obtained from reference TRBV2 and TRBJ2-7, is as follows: EPEVTQTPSHQVTQMGQEVILRCVPISNHLYFYWYRQILGQKVEFLVSFYNNEISEKSEIFDDQFSVERPDGSNFTLKIRSTKLEDSAMYFCASITSGYEQYFGPGTRLTVT.